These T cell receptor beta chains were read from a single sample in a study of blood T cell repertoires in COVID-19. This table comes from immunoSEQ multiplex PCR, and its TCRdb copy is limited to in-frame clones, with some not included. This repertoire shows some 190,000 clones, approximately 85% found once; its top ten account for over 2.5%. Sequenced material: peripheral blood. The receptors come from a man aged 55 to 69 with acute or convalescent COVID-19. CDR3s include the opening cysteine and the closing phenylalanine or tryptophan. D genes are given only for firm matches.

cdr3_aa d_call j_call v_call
CASSRLAGGRDTQYF TRBD2 TRBJ2-3 TRBV18
CSARGRDWWFF - TRBJ2-1 TRBV20-1
CASSQAAGWPQHF - TRBJ1-5 TRBV4-2
CASSYSRDRDGEQYF TRBD1 TRBJ2-7 TRBV6-2/TRBV6-3
CASSADLSGGTQYF - TRBJ2-5 TRBV5-1
CAISESRGGDTGELFF - TRBJ2-2 TRBV10-3
CASSSSTGARGYTF TRBD1 TRBJ1-2 TRBV27
CASSAQGAPGANVLTF TRBD1 TRBJ2-6 TRBV27
CASSYRLGVPSNQPQHF - TRBJ1-5 TRBV6-2/TRBV6-3
CASSPAANNEQFF - TRBJ2-1 TRBV27